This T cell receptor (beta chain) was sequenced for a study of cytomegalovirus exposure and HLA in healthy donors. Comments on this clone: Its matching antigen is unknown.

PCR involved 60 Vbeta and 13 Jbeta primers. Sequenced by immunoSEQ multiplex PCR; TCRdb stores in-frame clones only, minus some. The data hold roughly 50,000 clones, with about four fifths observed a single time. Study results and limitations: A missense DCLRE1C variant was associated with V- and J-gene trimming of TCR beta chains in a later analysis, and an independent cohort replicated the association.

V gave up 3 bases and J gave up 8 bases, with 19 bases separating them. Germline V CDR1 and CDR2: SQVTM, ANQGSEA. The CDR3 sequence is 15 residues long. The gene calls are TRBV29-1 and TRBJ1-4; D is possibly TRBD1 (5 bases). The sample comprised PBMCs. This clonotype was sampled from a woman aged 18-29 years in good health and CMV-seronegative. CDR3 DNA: TGCAGCGTTGACGATCCGGGGGGAAGGGGCGAAAAACTGTTTTTT. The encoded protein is CSVDDPGGRGEKLFF.